What follows are 20 T cell receptor beta chains derived from one specimen sequenced in a study of blood T cell repertoires in COVID-19. Profiled with immunoSEQ multiplex PCR; TCRdb holds only in-frame clones, not every one. In the table there are around 240,000 clones, around 84% of which are singletons. The source material was peripheral blood. All receptors derive from a middle-aged man with acute or convalescent COVID-19.

V and J are TRBV4-2 and TRBJ2-5, with 12 positions matching TRBD2. The V segment lost 6 bases and the J segment 5 bases; nucleotides outside the gene matches: 4. CDR1 is LGHNA, CDR2 YNFKEQ, per germline. This CDR3 comprises 14 residues. The CDR3, as DNA: TGTGCCAGCAGTCTAACTAGCGGGGGGGAGACCCAGTACTTC. Amino acid sequence: CASSLTSGGETQYF.

This chain links TRBV3-1 (or the pseudogene TRBV3-2) with TRBJ2-5, with D possibly being TRBD2 (6 bases). Trimming removed 0 bases at V and 5 bases at J, with 13 bases between. Germline loops: CDR1 LGHDT, CDR2 YNNKEL (reference sequence). CDR3 size: 15 residues. CDR3 sequence reads: CASSQDLRGAETQYF. The CDR3 bases are TGTGCCAGCAGCCAAGATCTTCGCGGGGCGGAGACCCAGTACTTC.

This clone has at least ten counts. Other DNA variants within this sample encode the same CDR3. The J gene is TRBJ1-6, the V gene TRBV5-4, with D perhaps TRBD1 (6 bases). Germline CDR1 is SGHNT and CDR2 is YYREEE (reference sequence). This CDR3 region has 13 residues. V lost 4 bases and J lost 7, with 9 bases in between. CDR3 amino acids: CASSPQGNSPLHF. The CDR3 nucleotides read TGTGCCAGCAGCCCCCAGGGGAATTCACCCCTCCACTTT.

V usage is TRBV5-1 and J usage is TRBJ1-1, with D maybe TRBD1 (6 bases). The CDR3 extends over 15 amino acids. Germline CDR1 and CDR2: SGHRS and YFSETQ. V was clipped by 0 bases and J by 0 bases, with 9 bases between them. The CDR3 bases are TGCGCCAGCAGCTTGGGTCAGGGGATGAACACTGAAGCTTTCTTT. Translated, it gives CASSLGQGMNTEAFF.

V usage is TRBV5-1 and J usage is TRBJ2-1; no firm D call. The CDR3 is 16 residues long. The V gene's germline CDR1 is SGHRS and CDR2 YFSETQ. Trimming removed 0 bases at V and 0 bases at J, with 10 bases between. CDR3 DNA: TGCGCCAGCAGCTTGGGCCCGAGGAGCTCCTACAATGAGCAGTTCTTC. It yields the protein CASSLGPRSSYNEQFF.

This clone was seen a handful of times. The V gene is TRBV2, the J gene TRBJ2-7; TRBD2 matches 10 bases. Germline assignment: CDR1 SNHLY and CDR2 FYNNEI. V lost 8 bases, J lost 5 bases, and 12 bases stayed unmatched. The CDR3 spans 15 residues. CDR3 in amino acids: CASATSGIFYNEQYF. In nucleotides, the CDR3 is TGTGCCAGCGCAACTAGCGGGATTTTTTATAACGAGCAGTACTTC.

This chain connects TRBV25-1 to TRBJ2-7, with D perhaps TRBD2 (6 bases). The ends were cut back, 10 bases at V and 3 bases at J, with 10 bases in the middle. This CDR3 is built from 11 residues. Looked up from germline, CDR1 is MGHDK and CDR2 is SYGVNS. This CDR3 reads CATGTLYEQYF. The CDR3 region has the DNA TGTGCCACCGGGACTCTCTACGAGCAGTACTTC.

The chain is built from TRBV2 and TRBJ2-3; 8 positions agree with TRBD2. The CDR3 runs to 16 residues. Germline V CDR1 and CDR2: SNHLY, FYNNEI. Germline trimming cut 5 bases from V and 0 bases from J; bases unmatched to any gene: 7. The CDR3 sequence is CASSSPGGASTDTQYF. The CDR3 nucleotides read TGTGCCAGCAGTTCCCCGGGGGGGGCAAGCACAGATACGCAGTATTTT.

This clone turned up a few times. CDR3 in amino acids: CATLMNTEAFF. The CDR3 nucleotides are TGTGCCACACTTATGAACACTGAAGCTTTCTTT. This sequence joins TRBV6-5 and TRBJ1-1; D not resolved. Looked up from germline, CDR1 is MNHEY and CDR2 is SVGAGI. The CDR3 consists of 11 residues. V lost 10 bases and J lost 0, with 6 bases in between.

This chain joins TRBV30 and TRBJ1-1; no clear D gene. The germline CDR1 and CDR2 sequences are GTSNPN and SVGIG (reference sequence). V lost 4 bases and J 3 bases, leaving 12 bases between the germline ends. There are 13 residues in the CDR3. This chain's CDR3 is CAWTSWSYTEAFF. The CDR3 DNA is TGTGCCTGGACGAGTTGGTCGTACACTGAAGCTTTCTTT. The whole variable domain, filled in from reference TRBV30 and TRBJ1-1, reads SQTIHQWPATLVQPVGSPLSLECTVEGTSNPNLYWYRQAAGRGLQLLFYSVGIGQISSEVPQNLSASRPQDRQFILSSKKLLLSDSGFYLCAWTSWSYTEAFFGQGTRLTVV.

V and J are TRBV7-2 and TRBJ2-1, with D possibly being TRBD2 (7 bases). The CDR3 has 15 residues. Germline values: CDR1 SGHTA, CDR2 FQGNSA. V dropped 2 bases and J dropped 4 bases, with 12 bases sitting between them. CDR3 bases: TGTGCCAGCAGCTTACGGCGGGGGCCGTACAATGAGCAGTTCTTC. It encodes CASSLRRGPYNEQFF.

This clone was observed a handful of times. The V and J genes are TRBV10-3 and TRBJ2-7; TRBD1 aligns across 7 bases. This CDR3 has 14 amino acids. V was clipped by 3 bases and J by 2 bases; unmatched bases: 4. The germline CDR1 and CDR2 sequences are ENHRY and SYGVKD. CDR3 loop: CAISDGTVAYEQYF. The CDR3 bases are TGTGCCATCAGTGACGGGACAGTGGCCTACGAGCAGTACTTC.

This clone came up once. V usage is TRBV3-1 (or the pseudogene TRBV3-2) and J usage is TRBJ1-3, with D perhaps TRBD1 (5 bases). CDR3 length: 16 residues. The V gene lost 2 bases and the J gene lost 3 bases, with 14 bases spanning the gap. Germline V CDR1 and CDR2: LGHDT, YNNKEL (reference sequence). The CDR3 bases are TGTGCCAGCAGCCAATCCCGTAAGGGGTATGGAAACACCATATATTTT. As protein: CASSQSRKGYGNTIYF.

This clone was seen only once. The chain employs TRBV3-1 (or the pseudogene TRBV3-2) and TRBJ2-5; possible D gene TRBD1, 6 bases. The CDR3 has 12 residues. The V end lost 9 bases, the J end lost 4 bases, and 12 bases lay between the germline ends. Germline V lookup: CDR1 LGHDT, CDR2 YNNKEL (reference sequence). CDR3 amino acids: CASDGRGETQYF. The CDR3 region has the DNA TGTGCCAGTGACGGCAGGGGAGAGACCCAGTACTTC.

This rearrangement joins TRBV5-1 to TRBJ1-2; D gene unclear. Trimming removed 4 bases from V and 1 base from J, with 14 bases in between. This CDR3 contains 15 residues. The germline V gene has CDR1 SGHRS and CDR2 YFSETQ. The CDR3 DNA reads as TGCGCCAGCAGCCTGACACCGGAAAATAACTATGGCTACACCTTC. This translates into CASSLTPENNYGYTF.

CDR3 sequence: CATSSMEDQYF. The CDR3 DNA is TGTGCCACCAGCTCTATGGAGGACCAGTACTTC. This chain uses TRBV15 with TRBJ2-5, with D possibly matching TRBD2 (5 bases). Germline V gene data show CDR1 as LNHNV and CDR2 as YYDKDF (reference sequence). Trimming cost V 5 bases and J 10 bases, with 11 bases left between them. CDR3 length: 11 residues.

This clone was counted only a few times. The V gene is TRBV19, the J gene TRBJ1-5, with 8 bases aligning to TRBD1. From germline, CDR1 is LNHDA and CDR2 SQIVND (reference sequence). J lost 6 bases, V lost 1 base, and 8 bases had no gene match. CDR3 length: 16 amino acids. CDR3 sequence: CASSIARQGIAQPQHF. The CDR3 region has the DNA TGTGCCAGTAGTATAGCTCGACAGGGGATTGCTCAGCCCCAGCATTTT.

The chain is built from TRBV6-5 and TRBJ1-2; 8 nucleotides match TRBD1. The CDR3 loop spans 15 amino acids. The V segment lost 4 bases and the J segment 7 bases; nucleotides outside the gene matches: 11. Looked up from germline, CDR1 is MNHEY and CDR2 is SVGAGI. The CDR3 here is CASSFTGTGLGGYTF. The DNA for the CDR3 is TGTGCCAGCAGTTTTACCGGGACAGGTCTTGGTGGCTACACCTTC.

The rearrangement joins TRBV19 to TRBJ1-6; TRBD1 agrees at 11 bases. The CDR3 loop spans 14 amino acids. Germline lookup yields CDR1 LNHDA and CDR2 SQIVND (reference sequence). V lost 9 bases to trimming and J lost 9 bases; unmatched junction nucleotides: 7. DNA of the CDR3: TGTGCCAGCAAGGGACAGGGGGAATTTTCACCCCTCCACTTT. This encodes CASKGQGEFSPLHF.

This chain joins TRBV9 and TRBJ2-7; perhaps TRBD1 as D (6 bases). The CDR3 is 11 residues long. CDR1 is SGDLS and CDR2 is YYNGEE in the germline V gene. Trimming pared 6 bases from V and 6 bases from J, leaving 10 bases between. Here the CDR3 DNA reads TGTGCCAGCATGACAGGTGTCGAGCAGTACTTC. Its translation: CASMTGVEQYF.